The TCR beta chain under discussion was sequenced for a study of OX40 agonist ivuxolimab in advanced cancers. Broader study findings: Among expanded peripheral T cells, antigen specificity went undetermined.

The assay was immunoSEQ multiplex PCR, and TCRdb's table has in-frame clones only and misses some. This repertoire shows about 79,000 clones, roughly 84% found once; its top ten account for more than 3.5%. The CDR3 extends over 14 amino acids. Germline V gene data show CDR1 as LNHDA and CDR2 as SQIVND (reference sequence). Trimming pared 7 bases from V and 3 bases from J, leaving 15 bases between. About this clone itself: The target antigen is unknown.

Material: CD4+ or CD8+ T cells sorted from blood, obtained in a trial of the OX40 agonist ivuxolimab. The clonotype originates from an adult with an advanced solid tumor such as melanoma, head and neck, liver or kidney cancer. The chain recombines TRBV19 with TRBJ2-5; no firm D call. CDR3 region: CASTSADGEETQYF. The CDR3 DNA sequence: TGTGCCAGTACGTCCGCGGACGGAGAAGAGACCCAGTACTTC. Full variable domain (rest looked up from reference TRBV19 and TRBJ2-5): DGGITQSPKYLFRKEGQNVTLSCEQNLNHDAMYWYRQDPGQGLRLIYYSQIVNDFQKGDIAEGYSVSREKKESFPLTVTSAQKNPTAFYLCASTSADGEETQYFGPGTRLLVL.